This T cell receptor beta chain was identified during a study of blood T cell repertoires in COVID-19. Study-level information: Acute and convalescent COVID-19 samples came from the United States, Italy and Spain.

Methods used by the authors: It was from reference gene primer amplification that nucleated cell counts were estimated. Some clones are missing from TCRdb's copy, which holds only in-frame ones; the method was immunoSEQ multiplex PCR. That table furnishes V, J and clone size, whereas the DNA furnished D and trimming. This sample carries roughly 300,000 clones, 65% to 90% of them seen once, and the ten largest clones take under 11%. In terms of age and location, participants ranged from about 18 to 90 years and lived in about 25 US areas. The CDR3 totals 14 residues. CDR1 and CDR2 (germline): SGHVS, FQNEAQ. The germline V and J ends were trimmed by 6 bases and 0 bases, with 10 bases remaining between them.

The rearrangement uses TRBV7-8 and TRBJ2-3, with TRBD1 as a possible D gene (5 bases). The clonotype originates from a woman aged 18-29 years who had recovered from COVID-19. The sequencing input was PBMCs or T cells enriched from blood (not recorded which). CDR3 in DNA: TGTGCCAGCAGTTGGGGCTGGAGCACAGATACGCAGTATTTT. Translation: CASSWGWSTDTQYF.